In this sample, the clone carrying this T cell receptor beta chain turned up once. Its antigen is not identified. Within the sample, other DNA sequences also encode this same CDR3. The repertoire was sequenced with immunoSEQ multiplex PCR; TCRdb's copy has only in-frame clones and lacks some. The profile shows more than 55,000 clones, under 90% of them singletons. Germline CDR1 is SGHDN and CDR2 is FVKESK. Trimming left V 7 bases short and J 6 bases short, with 16 bases between. The CDR3 contains 14 residues. Time point indicated: week 11, during vaccination. Topical imiquimod was applied with each vaccine dose, which held 300 ug of mutant IDH1 20-mer peptide. This specimen comes from a study of a mutant IDH1 vaccine in newly diagnosed glioma. Study overall: Vaccination of patients was performed eight times, in weeks 1, 3, 5, 7, 11, 15, 19 and 23. Standard pretreatment was either radiotherapy, temozolomide, or, for most, radiochemotherapy with temozolomide. Treated patients comprised about 60% males and approximately 40% females, mean age about 40 years. Once 4-6 weeks had passed after radiotherapy alone, vaccination started, or it started with temozolomide cycles.

The TCR comes from a man aged 25-45 years with glioma. J is TRBJ1-5 and V is TRBV14; D might be TRBD1 (5 bases). The sample in question was PBMCs, obtained from a glioma patient whose treatment included an IDH1 peptide vaccine. CDR3 in amino acids: CASTPLGVRQPQHF. In nucleotides, the CDR3 is TGTGCCAGCACCCCACTGGGGGTTCGTCAGCCCCAGCATTTT.